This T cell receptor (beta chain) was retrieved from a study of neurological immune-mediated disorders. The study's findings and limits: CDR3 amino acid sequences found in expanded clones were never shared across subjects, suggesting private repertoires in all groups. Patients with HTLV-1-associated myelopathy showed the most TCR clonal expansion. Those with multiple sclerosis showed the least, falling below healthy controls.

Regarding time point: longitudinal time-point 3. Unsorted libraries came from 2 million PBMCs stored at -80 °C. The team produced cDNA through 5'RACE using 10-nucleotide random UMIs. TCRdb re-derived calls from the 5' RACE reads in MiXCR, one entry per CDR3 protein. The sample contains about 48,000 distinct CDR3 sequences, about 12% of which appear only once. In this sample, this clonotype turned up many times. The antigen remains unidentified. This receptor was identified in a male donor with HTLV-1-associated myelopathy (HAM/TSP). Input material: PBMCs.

CDR3 bases: TGTGCCACCAGCCGAGGACAGGGGGCGTCTGGGGCCAACGTCCTGACTTTC. Translation: CATSRGQGASGANVLTF. The chain is built from TRBV15 and TRBJ2-6, with TRBD1 matching 11 bases. The V gene end was trimmed by 5 bases and the J gene end by 1 base; junction bases not matched to a gene: 4. From germline, CDR1 is LNHNV and CDR2 YYDKDF (reference sequence). The CDR3 extends over 17 amino acids.